This T cell receptor (beta chain) was sequenced in a study of vaccination effects on CD4 cells after COVID-19. ViraFEST assay sequencing came after antigen-specific CD4+ T cells were expanded with viral peptide pools. Culture lasted about ten days before CD4+ T cell isolation. Either the BNT162b2 or mRNA-1273 vaccine was given to participants in two doses. Half of the medium was exchanged for IL-2 medium on both days 3 and 7. The protocol was immunoSEQ multiplex PCR, while the TCRdb copy is restricted to in-frame clones and leaves out a portion. Of 30,000 to 40,000 clones in the sample, 82% were seen once. The CDR3 runs 14 residues. Trimming removed 2 bases at V and 8 bases at J, with 15 bases between. Germline V gene lookup returns CDR1 MDHEN and CDR2 SYDVKM. As for this clone: Its target is unknown.

This chain joins TRBV28 and TRBJ1-2, with TRBD1 as a possible D gene (6 bases). This sequence originates from a human donor who received a COVID-19 vaccine. Some clones in this sample may be carry-over from other donors' samples. The sample in question was CD4+ T cells from PBMCs cultured with HCoV-NL63 spike peptides, obtained after COVID-19 vaccination. This chain's CDR3 is CASSLGGAHSGYTF. CDR3 coding DNA: TGTGCCAGCAGTTTAGGGGGGGCCCACTCCGGCTACACCTTC.